This entry lists 17 T cell receptor beta chains sequenced from one sample in a study of cytomegalovirus exposure and HLA in healthy donors. With 60 Vbeta and 13 Jbeta primers, the PCR was carried out. Assay used: immunoSEQ multiplex PCR; TCRdb lists only in-frame clones, some missing. The table records some 110,000 clones, less than 85% of them present only once. The sequenced sample was PBMCs. The receptors come from a man in his forties in good health and CMV-seropositive.

V is TRBV5-4 and J is TRBJ2-2; 10 nucleotides agree with TRBD1. The V gene end was trimmed by 3 bases and the J gene end by 4 bases; junction bases not matched to a gene: 6. Germline lookup yields CDR1 SGHNT and CDR2 YYREEE (reference sequence). The CDR3 length is 16 residues. CDR3 protein: CASSSRDRGITGELFF. The CDR3 coding sequence is TGTGCCAGCAGCTCCCGGGACAGGGGAATCACCGGGGAGCTGTTTTTT.

The chain recombines TRBV19 with TRBJ1-5, with TRBD1 matching 7 bases. Germline CDR1 LNHDA, CDR2 SQIVND (reference sequence). This CDR3 contains 13 residues. Trimming removed 5 bases from V and 5 bases from J; junction bases left unmatched: 3. As DNA, the CDR3 is TGTGCCAGTAGTCACGACAGGGATCAGCCCCAGCATTTT. This codes for CASSHDRDQPQHF.

Here the CDR3 reads CSAQDFYGYTF. Written as DNA, the CDR3 is TGCAGTGCGCAGGACTTCTATGGCTACACCTTC. The V and J genes are TRBV20-1 and TRBJ1-2, with D hard to call. Trimming stripped 6 bases from V and 4 bases from J, with 9 bases between. Germline CDR1 DFQATT, CDR2 SNEGSKA (reference sequence). This CDR3 is built from 11 residues.

This chain joins TRBV4-1 and TRBJ1-5, with D possibly matching TRBD1 (5 bases). CDR3 size: 15 residues. The ends were cut back, 1 base at V and 7 bases at J, with 14 bases in the middle. Germline V gives CDR1 MGHRA, CDR2 YSYEKL. In DNA form, the CDR3 reads TGCGCCAGCAGCCAAGTGGGGGGGAGGGGCCAGCCCCAGCATTTT. The encoded protein is CASSQVGGRGQPQHF.

The table lists this clone with a few counts. In DNA, the CDR3 is TGTGCCAGCACTCGAGCTTCCGGGGCCAACGTCCTGACTTTC. It yields the protein CASTRASGANVLTF. The rearrangement links TRBV9 to TRBJ2-6; no clear D gene. Between the trimmed V and J ends, which lost 6 bases and 4 bases, there was a span of 11 bases. The germline CDR1 and CDR2 sequences are SGDLS and YYNGEE. This CDR3 is 14 amino acids long.

The count of this clone is one. This rearrangement joins TRBV15 to TRBJ2-3; D ambiguous. This CDR3 is 16 amino acids long. The V end lost 0 bases, the J end lost 1 base, and 11 bases lay between the germline ends. CDR1 and CDR2 from the germline V gene are LNHNV and YYDKDF (reference sequence). As DNA, the CDR3 is TGTGCCACCAGCAGAGACCCCCCCCCTCGCACAGATACGCAGTATTTT. Its translation is CATSRDPPPRTDTQYF.

V usage is TRBV27 and J usage is TRBJ2-1; the D gene is possibly TRBD2 (6 bases). This CDR3 region has 16 residues. The germline gives CDR1 MNHEY, CDR2 SMNVEV (reference sequence). Trimming removed 1 base at V and 6 bases at J, with 16 bases between. The CDR3 DNA reads as TGTGCCAGCAGTTTATTCGGGGCGGGAAGGTTCAATGAGCAGTTCTTC. The encoded protein is CASSLFGAGRFNEQFF.

About this clone: A junction end diverges from the germline sequence, so it may reflect a read error. The chain combines TRBV6-1 with TRBJ2-4, with TRBD2 matching over 11 bases. The CDR3 covers 18 residues. CDR1 is MNHNS, CDR2 SASEGT, per germline. For the CDR3, the DNA is TGTGCCAGCAGTGAGTCTAGCGGGGGGTACGGTGCCAAAAACAGTCAGTACTTC. Translating gives CASSESSGGYGAKNSQYF.

The chain is built from TRBV7-9 and TRBJ2-1; TRBD2 aligns across 8 bases. Germline loops: CDR1 SEHNR, CDR2 FQNEAQ (reference sequence). This CDR3 contains 15 residues. V lost 5 bases to trimming and J lost 6 bases; unmatched junction nucleotides: 9. The CDR3, as DNA: TGTGCCAGCAGCCCCGGGGACGGGAGGGCCAATGAGCAGTTCTTC. Residues: CASSPGDGRANEQFF.

V is TRBV7-6 and J is TRBJ1-5; tentative D call: TRBD1 (5 bases). V was shortened by 0 bases and J by 7 bases, with 7 bases between the two germline ends. The length of the CDR3 is 13 residues. Per the germline V gene, CDR1 is SGHVS and CDR2 is FNYEAQ. CDR3 sequence (DNA): TGTGCCAGCAGCTTAGCGGGGGGGCAGCCCCAGCATTTT. Its translation: CASSLAGGQPQHF.

Only a few counts were recorded for this clone. V is TRBV4-1 and J is TRBJ2-7; a weak D match, TRBD2 (6 bases). This CDR3 spans 16 amino acids. The V gene's germline CDR1 is MGHRA and CDR2 YSYEKL. Trimming removed 3 bases from V and 3 bases from J, with 18 bases in between. The CDR3 region is CASSQLPGLEYYEQYF. The CDR3 region has the DNA TGCGCCAGCAGCCAGCTGCCGGGACTTGAGTACTACGAGCAGTACTTC.

This chain uses TRBV10-3 with TRBJ1-4; maybe TRBD1 (6 bases). The CDR3 has 14 amino acids. The V end lost 6 bases, the J end lost 1 base, and 9 bases lay between the germline ends. CDR1 is ENHRY, CDR2 SYGVKD, per germline. Written as DNA, the CDR3 is TGTGCCATCAGAGTACAGGGAACTAATGAAAAACTGTTTTTT. The encoded protein is CAIRVQGTNEKLFF.

This clone appeared a single time. The rearrangement joins TRBV7-9 to TRBJ2-7; 14 bases match TRBD2. Germline loops: CDR1 SEHNR, CDR2 FQNEAQ (reference sequence). This CDR3 region has 17 residues. V trimming: 5 bases; J trimming: 4 bases; junction bases outside the gene matches: 10. The CDR3, as DNA: TGTGCCAGCAGCCCCTGGCCGGGACTAGCGGGAGAGTACGAGCAGTACTTC. Translation gives CASSPWPGLAGEYEQYF.

A word on this clone: The sample carries other DNA sequences with the same CDR3. As DNA, the CDR3 is TGTGCCAGCAGCTTAGGACTAGCGGGAGTTTACGAGCAGTACTTC. Its protein product is CASSLGLAGVYEQYF. This chain uses TRBV11-2 with TRBJ2-7, with 12 bases that match TRBD2. Germline loops: CDR1 SGHAT, CDR2 FQNNGV. This CDR3 comprises 15 residues. Trimming at V came to 1 base and at J to 4 bases, leaving 2 bases not matched to a gene.

This chain uses TRBV7-2 with TRBJ2-7; weak D call: TRBD1 (7 bases). V lost 4 bases and J lost 0, with 10 bases in between. CDR1 and CDR2 (germline): SGHTA, FQGNSA. The CDR3 is 14 amino acids. CDR3 sequence reads: CASSSRDSSYEQYF. CDR3 in DNA: TGTGCCAGCAGCTCGCGGGACAGCTCCTACGAGCAGTACTTC.

Regarding this clone: This CDR3 is missing its conserved last phenylalanine or tryptophan, likely due to a read error. This sequence joins TRBV10-3 and TRBJ2-2; D is unclear. CDR1 is ENHRY and CDR2 is SYGVKD in the germline V gene. This CDR3 spans 16 amino acids. The V end lost 5 bases, the J end lost 0 bases, and 13 bases lay between the germline ends. Here the CDR3 reads CAISTSRASNTGELFS. CDR3 in DNA: TGTGCCATCAGTACATCCCGGGCCTCGAACACCGGGGAGCTGTTTTCT.

This sequence joins TRBV4-2 and TRBJ1-4, with 12 bases fitting TRBD1. Germline CDR1 and CDR2: LGHNA and YNFKEQ. The CDR3 extends over 17 amino acids. V gave up 4 bases and J gave up 3 bases; unmatched junction bases: 6. Here the CDR3 DNA reads TGTGCCAGCAGCCCAGTCGGGACAGGGGGCCCTAATGAAAAACTGTTTTTT. Translation: CASSPVGTGGPNEKLFF.